This T cell receptor (beta chain) emerged from a study of T cells in Graves' hyperthyroidism and ophthalmopathy. Study-wide results and caveats: The blood repertoire included most of the expanded thyroid clonotypes above 0.001.

Amplification targeted TCR beta CDR3 regions from RNA transcripts. An initial round of RT-PCR targeting the TCR CDR3 relied on the HTBI primer set. TCRdb re-derived calls from the multiplex PCR reads in MiXCR, one entry per CDR3 protein. The repertoire holds about 380,000 distinct CDR3 sequences, with 14% as singletons. Patients between 18 and 65 years old had hyperthyroidism, newly diagnosed and lasting under 2 months. The CDR3 is 18 amino acids. After removal of 5 bases from V and 7 bases from J, the junction contained 17 bases not matched to a gene. The germline V gene has CDR1 SEHNR and CDR2 FQNEAQ (reference sequence). This clonotype has a count of ten or more. What it recognizes is unknown.

The TCR sequence derives from a woman aged 55-69 years with Graves' hyperthyroidism. The V gene is TRBV7-9, the J gene TRBJ2-1; 10 nucleotides line up with TRBD2. The sequencing input was blood. The CDR3 DNA sequence: TGTGCCAGCAGCGCAACTCTAGGGGGAGCGGGAGGGAGGAATGAGCAGTTCTTC. Its translation is CASSATLGGAGGRNEQFF.